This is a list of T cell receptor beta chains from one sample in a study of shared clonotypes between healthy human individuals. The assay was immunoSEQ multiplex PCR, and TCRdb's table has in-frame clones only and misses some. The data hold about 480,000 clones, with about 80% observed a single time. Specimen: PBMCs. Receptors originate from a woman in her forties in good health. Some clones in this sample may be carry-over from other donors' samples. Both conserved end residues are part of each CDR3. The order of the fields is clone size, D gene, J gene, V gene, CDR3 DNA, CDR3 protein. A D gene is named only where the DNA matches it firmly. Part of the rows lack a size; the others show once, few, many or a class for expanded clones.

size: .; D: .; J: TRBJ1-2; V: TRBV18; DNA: TGTGCCAGCTCACCAGCTGACAGCCCTAGGAACTATGGCTACACCTTC; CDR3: CASSPADSPRNYGYTF
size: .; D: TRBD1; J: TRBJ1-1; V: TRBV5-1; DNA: TGCGCCAGCAGCTTGGTCGCGTCAGGGGGCAATGGGAACACTGAAGCTTTCTTT; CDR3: CASSLVASGGNGNTEAFF
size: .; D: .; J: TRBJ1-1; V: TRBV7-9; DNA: TGTGCCAGCAGCTTAGAGGCCGTCCAGAACGCTGAAGCTTTCTTT; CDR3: CASSLEAVQNAEAFF
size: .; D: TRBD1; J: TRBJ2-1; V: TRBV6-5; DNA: TGTGCCAGCAACTCGGGACAGGGCTTCTACAATGAGCAGTTCTTC; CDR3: CASNSGQGFYNEQFF
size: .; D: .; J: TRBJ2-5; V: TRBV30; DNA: TGTGCCTGGAGTGTAATGGTGGGGGAGACCCAGTACTTC; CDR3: CAWSVMVGETQYF
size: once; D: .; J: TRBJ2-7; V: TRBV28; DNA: TGTGCCAGCAGTCCTAGCCCCCTCGGGGTTTTCTACGAGCAGTACTTC; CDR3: CASSPSPLGVFYEQYF
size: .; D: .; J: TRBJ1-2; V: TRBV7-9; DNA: TGTGCCAGCAGCCTCCGGGACATATCTAACTATGGCTACACCTTC; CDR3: CASSLRDISNYGYTF
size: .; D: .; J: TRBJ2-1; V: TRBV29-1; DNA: TGCAGCGTCCAGAGAGAATACAATGAGCAGTTCTTC; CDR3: CSVQREYNEQFF
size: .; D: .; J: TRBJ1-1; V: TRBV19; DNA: TGTGCCAGTAGACAGAATAGTAACACTGAAGCTTTCTTT; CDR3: CASRQNSNTEAFF
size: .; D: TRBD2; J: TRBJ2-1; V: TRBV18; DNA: TGTGCCAGCTCCGCGACTAGCGATTATGAGCAGTTCTTC; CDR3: CASSATSDYEQFF
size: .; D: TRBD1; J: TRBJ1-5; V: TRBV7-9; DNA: TGTGCCAGCAGCTCCCAGGGGGGGGATCAGCCCCAGCATTTT; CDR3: CASSSQGGDQPQHF
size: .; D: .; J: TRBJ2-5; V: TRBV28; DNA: TGTGCCAGCAGTTTATCGGCCCAGGAACAGCAAGAGACCCAGTACTTC; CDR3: CASSLSAQEQQETQYF
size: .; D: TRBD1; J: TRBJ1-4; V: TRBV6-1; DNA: TGTGCCAGCAGTAGTGGACAGGGCCTGAATGAAAAACTGTTTTTT; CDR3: CASSSGQGLNEKLFF
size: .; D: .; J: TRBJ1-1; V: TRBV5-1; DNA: TGCGCCAGCAGCTTGGAAGGGCCGAACACTGAAGCTTTCTTT; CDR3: CASSLEGPNTEAFF
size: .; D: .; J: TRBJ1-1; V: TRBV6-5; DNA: TGTGCCAGCAGCCGTAATGGGCAGCCGAACACTGAAGCTTTCTTT; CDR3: CASSRNGQPNTEAFF
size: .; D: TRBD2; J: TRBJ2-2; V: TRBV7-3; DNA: TGTGCCAGCAGCCGGGACTACCCCCCCGGGGAGCTGTTTTTT; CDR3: CASSRDYPPGELFF
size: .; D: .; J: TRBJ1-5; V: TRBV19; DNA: TGTGCCAGTAGTATTGAAGGTCCGGGATTTTATAGCAATCAGCCCCAGCATTTT; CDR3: CASSIEGPGFYSNQPQHF
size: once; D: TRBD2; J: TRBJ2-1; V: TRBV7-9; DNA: TGTGCCAGCAGCACATCCGGACTAGCGGGATATGAATCTGACAATGAGCAGTTCTTC; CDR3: CASSTSGLAGYESDNEQFF
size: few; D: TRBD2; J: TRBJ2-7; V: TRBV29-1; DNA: TGCAGCGTTGAGGGGACTAGCGGGAGTAAATACGAGCAGTACTTC; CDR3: CSVEGTSGSKYEQYF
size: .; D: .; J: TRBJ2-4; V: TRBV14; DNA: TGTGCCAGCAGCCCCCGACAGTTAGCCAAAAACATTCAGTACTTC; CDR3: CASSPRQLAKNIQYF
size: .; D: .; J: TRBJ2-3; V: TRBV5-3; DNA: TGTGCCAGAAGCTTGTGGGATAGCACAGATACGCAGTATTTT; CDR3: CARSLWDSTDTQYF
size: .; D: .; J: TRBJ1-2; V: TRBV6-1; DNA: TGTGCCAGCAGTTCCGGGAACTATGGCTACACCTTC; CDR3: CASSSGNYGYTF
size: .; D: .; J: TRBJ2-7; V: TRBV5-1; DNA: TGCGCCAGCAAAGAGTCCGGGGCAGGCCCGATGGGGGAGCAGTACTTC; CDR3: CASKESGAGPMGEQYF
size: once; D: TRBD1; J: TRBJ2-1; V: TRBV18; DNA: TGTGCCAGCTCACCCAGGGACAGGGGGGTCAATGATGAGCAGTTCTTC; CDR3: CASSPRDRGVNDEQFF
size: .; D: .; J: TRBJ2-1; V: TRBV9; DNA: TGTGCCAGCAGCGTAGGGGCGGGGATCAACAATGAGCAGTTCTTC; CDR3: CASSVGAGINNEQFF
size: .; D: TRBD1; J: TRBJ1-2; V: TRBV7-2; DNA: TGTGCCAGCAGCTTAGTCCCGGGACAGGAGTATGGCTACACCTTC; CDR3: CASSLVPGQEYGYTF
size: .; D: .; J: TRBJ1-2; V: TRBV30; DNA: TGTGCCTGGCGCCCCCGGGGGTACTATGGCTACACCTTC; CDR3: CAWRPRGYYGYTF
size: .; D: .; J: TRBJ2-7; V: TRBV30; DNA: TGTGCCTGGAGTGTAGGGAGTAAAAGAGGCTCCTACGAGCAGTACTTC; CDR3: CAWSVGSKRGSYEQYF
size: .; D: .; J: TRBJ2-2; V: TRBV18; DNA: TGTGCCAGCTCACCACGGACAGCGAACACCGGGGAGCTGTTTTTT; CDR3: CASSPRTANTGELFF
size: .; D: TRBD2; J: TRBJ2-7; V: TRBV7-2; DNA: TGTGCCAGCAGCTTCAGCCGGCTAGCGGGAGCCCCCGAGCAGTACTTC; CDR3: CASSFSRLAGAPEQYF
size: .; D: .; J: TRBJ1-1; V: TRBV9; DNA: TGTGCCAGCAGCACCCACCGGGGGACTGAAGCTTTCTTT; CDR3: CASSTHRGTEAFF
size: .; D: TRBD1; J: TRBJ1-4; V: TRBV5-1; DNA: TGCGCCAGCAGCTGGGCCGGGACAGGGGGCGAAAAACTGTTTTTT; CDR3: CASSWAGTGGEKLFF
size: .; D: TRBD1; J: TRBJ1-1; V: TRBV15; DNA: TGTGCCACCTCGTCCTACAGGGGGCGGAAGGATGATGAAGCTTTCTTT; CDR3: CATSSYRGRKDDEAFF
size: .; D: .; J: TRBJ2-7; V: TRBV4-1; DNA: TGCGCCAGCAGCCAAGAGGGGGGCTACGAGCAGTACTTC; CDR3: CASSQEGGYEQYF
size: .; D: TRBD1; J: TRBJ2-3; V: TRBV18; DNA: TGTGCCAGCTCACCAAAGGACAGGGTAAGCGGCACAGATACGCAGTATTTT; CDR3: CASSPKDRVSGTDTQYF
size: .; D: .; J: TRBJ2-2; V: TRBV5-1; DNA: TGCGCCAGCAGCTGGGGGGAGAGCGGGGAGCTGTTTTTT; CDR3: CASSWGESGELFF
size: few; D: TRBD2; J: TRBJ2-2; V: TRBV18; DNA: TGTGCCAGCTCACCAGCGGGAGGGCCGAGCACCGGGGAGCTGTTTTTT; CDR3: CASSPAGGPSTGELFF
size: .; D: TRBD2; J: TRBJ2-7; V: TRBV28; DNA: TGTGCCAGCAGTTACGGCCTAGCGGGAGGGATGAGGGAGCAGTACTTC; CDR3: CASSYGLAGGMREQYF
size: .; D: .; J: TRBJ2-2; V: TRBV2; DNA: TGTGCCAGCAGGGGGGACCGTGGGCTGTTTTTT; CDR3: CASRGDRGLFF
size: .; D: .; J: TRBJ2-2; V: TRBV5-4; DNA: TGTGCCAGCAGCTTGGAACTGAACACCGGGGAGCTGTTTTTT; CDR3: CASSLELNTGELFF
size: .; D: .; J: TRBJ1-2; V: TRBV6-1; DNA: TGTGCCAGCAGTGAAAATGAGTCAGACGGGGACACCTTC; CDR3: CASSENESDGDTF
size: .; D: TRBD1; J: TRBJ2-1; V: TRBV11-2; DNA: TGTGCCAGCAGCAGAGGGACAGTCTACAATGAGCAGTTCTTC; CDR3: CASSRGTVYNEQFF
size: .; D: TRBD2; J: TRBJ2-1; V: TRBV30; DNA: TGTGCCTGGAGTTTAGCGGGAGGTGGTAATGAGCAGTTCTTC; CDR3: CAWSLAGGGNEQFF
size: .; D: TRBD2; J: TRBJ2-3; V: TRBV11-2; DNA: TGTGCCAGCAGCAAATTACTAGCGGGAGGGGGCACAGATACGCAGTATTTT; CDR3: CASSKLLAGGGTDTQYF
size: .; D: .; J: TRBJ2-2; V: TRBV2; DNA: TGTGCCAGCATGGAGCGGGTAGGAGGCGGGGAGCTGTTTTTT; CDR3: CASMERVGGGELFF
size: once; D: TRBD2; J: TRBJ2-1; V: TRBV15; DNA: TGTGCCACCAGCAGGGGACTAGCGGGCGCCAATGAGCAGTTCTTC; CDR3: CATSRGLAGANEQFF
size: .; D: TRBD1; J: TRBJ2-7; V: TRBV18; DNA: TGTGCCAGCTCACGACAGGGGGGTCATGTCTCCGAGCAGTACTTC; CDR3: CASSRQGGHVSEQYF
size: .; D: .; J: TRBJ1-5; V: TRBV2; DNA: TGTGCCAGCAGTGAAATGTCCTCGGGCAATCAGCCCCAGCATTTT; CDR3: CASSEMSSGNQPQHF
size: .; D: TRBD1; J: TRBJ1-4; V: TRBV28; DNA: TGTGCCAGCAGGGGGAGCGGGACAGGGAGCGAAAAACTGTTTTTT; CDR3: CASRGSGTGSEKLFF
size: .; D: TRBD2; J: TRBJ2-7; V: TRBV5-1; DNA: TGCGCCAGCAGCCTGGGGGCTAGCGGGAGCTACGAGCAGTACTTC; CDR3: CASSLGASGSYEQYF
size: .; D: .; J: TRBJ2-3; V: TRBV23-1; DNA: TGCGCCAGCAGTCACCCAGGTAGGTTCGCTAGCACAGATACGCAGTATTTT; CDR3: CASSHPGRFASTDTQYF
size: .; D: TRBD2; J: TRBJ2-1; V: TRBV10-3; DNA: TGTGCCATCAGTGAGAGACTAGCGGGAGTGGGCGAGCAGTTCTTC; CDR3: CAISERLAGVGEQFF
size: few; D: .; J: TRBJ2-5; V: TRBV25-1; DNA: TGTGCCAGCAAAGACGGATACTTC; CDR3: CASKDGYF
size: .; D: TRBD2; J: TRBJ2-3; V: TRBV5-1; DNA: TGCGCCAGCAGCTCGGGACTAGCGGGAGGAGGAAAGACAGATACGCAGTATTTT; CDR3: CASSSGLAGGGKTDTQYF
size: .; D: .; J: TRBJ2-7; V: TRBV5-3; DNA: TGTGCCAGAAGCTTGTGGAACGAGCAGTACTTC; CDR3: CARSLWNEQYF
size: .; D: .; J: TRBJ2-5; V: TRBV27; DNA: TGTGCCAGCAGTACCAGACTAGGGCCATTCCAAGAGACCCAGTACTTC; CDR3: CASSTRLGPFQETQYF
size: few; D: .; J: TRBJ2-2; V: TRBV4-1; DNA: TGCGCCAGCAGCCAAGGGCGGCCCCTAAGTACCGGGGAGCTGTTTTTT; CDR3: CASSQGRPLSTGELFF
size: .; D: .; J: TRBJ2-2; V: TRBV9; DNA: TGTGCCAGCAGCGCGCGGGGGGAGCTGTTTTTT; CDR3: CASSARGELFF
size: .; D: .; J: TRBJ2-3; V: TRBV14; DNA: TGTGCCAGCAGCCTCTTTCGGGGGCACCTGGACAGACAGGGCACAGATACGCAGTATTTT; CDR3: CASSLFRGHLDRQGTDTQYF
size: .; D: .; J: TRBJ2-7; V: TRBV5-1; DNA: TGCGCCAGCAGCTTGGCGATAGGGTCCTACGAGCAGTACTTC; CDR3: CASSLAIGSYEQYF